This T cell receptor (beta chain) stems from a study of T cell responses to AZD1222 COVID-19 vaccine. In the study overall: Second-dose timings of about 4 or about 12 weeks were pooled.

V lost 2 bases, J lost 4 bases, and 4 bases stayed unmatched. Germline values: CDR1 MNHEY, CDR2 SVGEGT. This CDR3 has 15 residues. Produced via immunoSEQ multiplex PCR; TCRdb's table is partial and in-frame only. This table holds 150,000 to 200,000 clones, roughly 86% found once. Concerning this clone itself: Antigen: not known. Other DNA variants within this sample encode the same CDR3.

Regarding the study as a whole: Mapped onto spike, vaccine-associated CD4 TCRs spanned it and were dominant at 160-218 and 743-854.

The receptor's source is an adult in good health. V usage is TRBV6-2 or TRBV6-3 and J usage is TRBJ1-5, with 8 positions matching TRBD1. This specimen consisted of peripheral blood, obtained on day 0 of AZD1222 vaccination. CDR3 sequence reads: CASSYPGQGNQPQHF. The DNA for the CDR3 is TGTGCCAGCAGTTACCCAGGACAGGGAAATCAGCCCCAGCATTTT.